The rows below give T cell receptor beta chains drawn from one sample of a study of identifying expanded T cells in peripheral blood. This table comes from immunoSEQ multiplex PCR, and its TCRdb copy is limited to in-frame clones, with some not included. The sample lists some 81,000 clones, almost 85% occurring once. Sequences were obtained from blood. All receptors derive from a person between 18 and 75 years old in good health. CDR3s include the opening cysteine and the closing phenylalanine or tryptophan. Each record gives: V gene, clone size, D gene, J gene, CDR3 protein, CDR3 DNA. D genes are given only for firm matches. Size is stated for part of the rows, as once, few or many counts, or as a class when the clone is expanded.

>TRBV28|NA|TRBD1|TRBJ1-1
CASSRGQGKRFRSPEAFF
TGTGCCAGCAGTCGCGGACAGGGCAAGAGATTCCGGTCCCCTGAAGCTTTCTTT
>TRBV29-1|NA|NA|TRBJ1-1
CSVAVGNTEAFF
TGCAGCGTAGCCGTTGGGAACACTGAAGCTTTCTTT
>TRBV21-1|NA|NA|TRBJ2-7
CASSFPYEQYF
TGTGCCAGCAGCTTCCCCTACGAGCAGTACTTC
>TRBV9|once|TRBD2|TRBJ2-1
CASSAWGGLAGGRYNEQFF
TGTGCCAGCAGCGCTTGGGGGGGACTAGCGGGAGGGAGGTACAATGAGCAGTTCTTC
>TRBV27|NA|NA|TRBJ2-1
CASSWRVSSYNEQFF
TGTGCCAGCAGTTGGCGGGTAAGCTCCTACAATGAGCAGTTCTTC
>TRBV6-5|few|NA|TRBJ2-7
CASSPDAGRSYEQYF
TGTGCCAGCAGTCCGGACGCAGGACGCTCCTACGAGCAGTACTTC
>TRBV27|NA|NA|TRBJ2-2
CASTQTVGYKNTGELFF
TGTGCCAGCACCCAAACCGTAGGGTATAAAAACACCGGGGAGCTGTTTTTT
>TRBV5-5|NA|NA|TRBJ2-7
CASSLIPYEQYF
TGTGCCAGCAGCTTGATTCCTTACGAGCAGTACTTC
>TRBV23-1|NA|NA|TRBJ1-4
CASSQYHEGPQSGLNEKLFF
TGCGCCAGCAGTCAATATCACGAGGGCCCGCAGTCGGGACTGAATGAAAAACTGTTTTTT
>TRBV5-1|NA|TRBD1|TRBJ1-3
CASSLEGQGNGNTIYF
TGCGCCAGCAGCTTGGAGGGACAGGGAAATGGAAACACCATATATTTT
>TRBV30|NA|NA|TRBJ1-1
CAWSDITNTEAFF
TGTGCCTGGAGTGACATCACCAACACTGAAGCTTTCTTT
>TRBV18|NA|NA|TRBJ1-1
CASSPPMGNTEAFF
TGTGCCAGCTCACCACCGATGGGTAACACTGAAGCTTTCTTT
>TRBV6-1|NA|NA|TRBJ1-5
CASSDAYFSNQPQHF
TGTGCCAGCAGTGACGCGTACTTCTCCAATCAGCCCCAGCATTTT
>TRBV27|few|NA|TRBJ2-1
CASSLTSTGIPYNEQFF
TGTGCCAGCTCCCTTACCTCGACGGGCATCCCCTACAATGAGCAGTTCTTC
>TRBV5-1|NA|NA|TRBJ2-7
CASSLGSQDYEQYF
TGCGCCAGCAGCTTGGGCTCCCAGGACTACGAGCAGTACTTC
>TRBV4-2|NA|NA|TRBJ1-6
CASSQETAFYNSPLHF
TGTGCCAGCAGCCAAGAGACAGCATTCTATAATTCACCCCTCCACTTT
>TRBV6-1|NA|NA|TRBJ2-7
CASSPVGMYEQYF
TGTGCCAGCAGCCCAGTGGGGATGTACGAGCAGTACTTC
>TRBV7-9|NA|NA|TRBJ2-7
CASSLAPTGYEQYF
TGTGCCAGCAGCTTAGCTCCCACCGGCTACGAGCAGTACTTC
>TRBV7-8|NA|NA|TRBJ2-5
CATTRGSQETQYF
TGTGCCACCACTCGAGGGTCCCAAGAGACCCAGTACTTC
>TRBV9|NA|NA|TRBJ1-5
CASSVGDNSNQPQHF
TGTGCCAGCAGCGTTGGGGACAATAGCAATCAGCCCCAGCATTTT
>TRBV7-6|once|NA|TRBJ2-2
CASSLDGPTGELFF
TGTGCCAGCAGCTTAGATGGACCCACCGGGGAGCTGTTTTTT
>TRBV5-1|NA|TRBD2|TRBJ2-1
CASSLASGSNSYNEQFF
TGCGCCAGCAGCTTGGCTAGCGGATCTAACTCCTACAATGAGCAGTTCTTC
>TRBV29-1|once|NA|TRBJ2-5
CSVDREAQETQYF
TGCAGCGTTGACAGGGAGGCCCAAGAGACCCAGTACTTC
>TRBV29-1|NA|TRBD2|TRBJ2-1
CSVVPPGTTSSYNEQFF
TGCAGCGTTGTTCCCCCCGGGACTACCAGCTCCTACAATGAGCAGTTCTTC
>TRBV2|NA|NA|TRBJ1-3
CASSDVVRDGILPGNTIYF
TGTGCCAGCAGTGATGTGGTCCGGGACGGCATCCTTCCTGGAAACACCATATATTTT
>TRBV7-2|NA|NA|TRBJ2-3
CASSRRGGGATDTQYF
TGTGCCAGCAGCCGCCGAGGAGGGGGCGCGACGGATACGCAGTATTTT
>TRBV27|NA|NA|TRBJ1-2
CASSPPGRTGAYGYTF
TGTGCCAGCAGCCCCCCCGGCCGAACGGGCGCCTATGGCTACACCTTC
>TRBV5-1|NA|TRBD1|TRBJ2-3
CASSPTGKSTDTQYF
TGCGCCAGCAGCCCGACAGGGAAAAGCACAGATACGCAGTATTTT
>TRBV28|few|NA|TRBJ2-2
CASSADTLYTGELFF
TGTGCCAGCAGCGCGGACACCCTTTACACCGGGGAGCTGTTTTTT
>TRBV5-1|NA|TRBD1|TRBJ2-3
CASSSPTGKVTDTQYF
TGCGCCAGCAGCTCCCCGACAGGGAAGGTAACAGATACGCAGTATTTT
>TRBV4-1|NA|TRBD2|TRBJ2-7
CASSQGRLSGRAAYYEQYF
TGCGCCAGCAGCCAAGGCCGTCTAAGCGGGAGGGCCGCCTACTACGAGCAGTACTTC
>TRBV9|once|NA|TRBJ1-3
CASSSEGGNTIYF
TGTGCCAGCAGCAGCGAGGGGGGAAACACCATATATTTT
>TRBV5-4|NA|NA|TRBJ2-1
CASSLEAAYNEQFF
TGTGCCAGCAGCTTGGAAGCAGCGTACAATGAGCAGTTCTTC
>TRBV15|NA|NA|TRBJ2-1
CATSRGGNYNEQFF
TGTGCCACCAGCAGAGGCGGGAACTACAATGAGCAGTTCTTC
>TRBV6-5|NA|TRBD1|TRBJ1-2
CASSYMTTGRYGYTF
TGTGCCAGCAGTTATATGACGACAGGGCGTTATGGCTACACCTTC
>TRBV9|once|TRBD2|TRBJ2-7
CASSVGTSVSYEQYF
TGTGCCAGCAGCGTAGGGACTAGCGTGTCCTACGAGCAGTACTTC
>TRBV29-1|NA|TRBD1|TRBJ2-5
CSLERDRGETQYF
TGCAGCCTGGAGCGGGACAGGGGGGAGACCCAGTACTTC
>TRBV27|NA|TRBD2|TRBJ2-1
CASSPYSLAGARDEQFF
TGTGCCAGCAGTCCCTACTCTCTAGCGGGAGCTAGGGATGAGCAGTTCTTC
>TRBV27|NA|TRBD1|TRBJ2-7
CASSLSGQGGSYEQYF
TGTGCCAGCAGTTTATCCGGACAGGGTGGTTCCTACGAGCAGTACTTC
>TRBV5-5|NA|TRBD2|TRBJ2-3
CASGGTSGTDTQYF
TGTGCCAGCGGGGGGACTAGCGGCACAGATACGCAGTATTTT